These T cell receptor beta chains were read from a single sample in a study of OX40 agonist ivuxolimab in advanced cancers. Clones were sequenced by immunoSEQ multiplex PCR, and TCRdb holds only the in-frame ones, with some missing. The data contain about 61,000 clones, less than 85% of them singletons. Sequences were derived from CD4+ or CD8+ T cells sorted from blood, sampled in a trial of the OX40 agonist ivuxolimab. These receptors were collected from an adult with an advanced solid tumor such as melanoma, head and neck, liver or kidney cancer. Each CDR3 is given with its conserved first and last residue. The order of the fields is clone size, V gene, J gene, D gene, CDR3 DNA, CDR3 protein. The D gene is left open where the match is weak. A clone size is listed for some rows: how often the clone was seen (once, few, many), or a class if it is expanded.

NA,TRBV10-2,TRBJ1-5,NA,TGCGCCAGCAGTGAGATCGGACAGCCCCAGCATTTT,CASSEIGQPQHF
NA,TRBV29-1,TRBJ2-2,TRBD2,TGCAGCGTCACCGGGACTAGCGGGGTGGTCGGACGTACCGGGGAGCTGTTTTTT,CSVTGTSGVVGRTGELFF
NA,TRBV5-1,TRBJ2-1,TRBD1,TGCGCCAGCAGCTTGGCAGGACAGGGCTACAATGAGCAGTTCTTC,CASSLAGQGYNEQFF
NA,TRBV10-2,TRBJ2-3,NA,TGCGCCAGCGGGGTGGCAGGGCGAAGCACAGATACGCAGTATTTT,CASGVAGRSTDTQYF
NA,TRBV5-4,TRBJ2-1,NA,TGTGCCAGCAGCTCCCGGGGGCCCACTTACAATGAGCAGTTCTTC,CASSSRGPTYNEQFF
few,TRBV7-9,TRBJ1-5,NA,TGTGCCAGCAGCTTAGGGGTACGGGCCCCTGGGAGAGACAATCAGCCCCAGCATTTT,CASSLGVRAPGRDNQPQHF
once,TRBV10-1,TRBJ2-2,NA,TGCGCCACCTCATCCACTTCGAACACCGGGGAGCTGTTTTTT,CATSSTSNTGELFF
NA,TRBV7-2,TRBJ2-7,NA,TGTGCCAGCAGTTCGTACTACGAGCAGTACTTC,CASSSYYEQYF
NA,TRBV5-4,TRBJ2-1,TRBD2,TGTGCCAGCAGCTTGGGCAAGCGGGAGTACAATGAGCAGTTCTTC,CASSLGKREYNEQFF
NA,TRBV10-3,TRBJ1-2,TRBD1,TGTGCCATCAGTGAGATTCACGGGACAGCAACTAACTATGGCTACACCTTC,CAISEIHGTATNYGYTF
few,TRBV9,TRBJ2-7,NA,TGTGCCAGCCTCGGAAGCAGGGCGAACTACGAGCAGTACTTC,CASLGSRANYEQYF
NA,TRBV14,TRBJ1-1,NA,TGTGCCAGCAGCCAACTAAACACTGAAGCTTTCTTT,CASSQLNTEAFF
NA,TRBV7-9,TRBJ1-5,TRBD1,TGTGCCAGCAGCGGCGGGACAGGTGGAAATCAGCCCCAGCATTTT,CASSGGTGGNQPQHF
NA,TRBV19,TRBJ2-7,NA,TGTGCCAGTAGTATGAGGGATCCTCCCTACGAGCAGTACTTC,CASSMRDPPYEQYF
NA,TRBV18,TRBJ2-5,NA,TGTGCCAGCTCACGCGGACCACAAGAGACCCAGTACTTC,CASSRGPQETQYF
NA,TRBV7-3,TRBJ2-3,TRBD2,TGTGCCAGCAGCTGGGGACTAGCGGGAGTAGATACGCAGTATTTT,CASSWGLAGVDTQYF
NA,TRBV6-6,TRBJ1-1,NA,TGTGCCAGCAGTTACGGCCCTGGCATGAACACTGAAGCTTTCTTT,CASSYGPGMNTEAFF
once,TRBV19,TRBJ1-4,TRBD1,TGTGCCAGTTCTCCGGGACAGTCAAATGAAAAACTGTTTTTT,CASSPGQSNEKLFF
NA,TRBV7-9,TRBJ2-1,NA,TGTGCCAGCAGCCCTGGGACCTTTAATGAGCAGTTCTTC,CASSPGTFNEQFF
NA,TRBV6-5,TRBJ2-5,TRBD2,TGTGCCAGCAGAAGCGGGAGTGAGTTGGGGAAGACCCAGTACTTC,CASRSGSELGKTQYF
few,TRBV5-6,TRBJ2-3,TRBD2,TGTGCCAGCAGCTCTCCGGGACTACGCACAGATACGCAGTATTTT,CASSSPGLRTDTQYF
NA,TRBV10-1,TRBJ2-3,TRBD2,TGCGCCAGCAGTGGAGGGAGCGGGAGCGCAGATACGCAGTATTTT,CASSGGSGSADTQYF
NA,TRBV28,TRBJ2-3,NA,TGTGCCAGCAGCCCCCCCGTAGGGCTCACAGATACGCAGTATTTT,CASSPPVGLTDTQYF
NA,TRBV2,TRBJ2-5,TRBD2,TGTGCCAGCACCCCAAGGTCTAGCGGTTACCAAGAGACCCAGTACTTC,CASTPRSSGYQETQYF
once,TRBV4-2,TRBJ1-2,NA,TGTGCCAGCAGCCCAATTAGGGGGGCACCTTATGGCTACACCTTC,CASSPIRGAPYGYTF
NA,TRBV6-1,TRBJ1-2,NA,TGTGCCGTGCTTAAGCCAGGGCACTATGGCTACACCTTC,CAVLKPGHYGYTF
NA,TRBV5-1,TRBJ1-2,TRBD1,TGTGCCAGCCACAGGGGCCCTTATGGCTACACCTTC,CASHRGPYGYTF
NA,TRBV11-2,TRBJ2-4,NA,TGTGCCAGCAGCCCAAACCGGGGCATTCAGTACTTC,CASSPNRGIQYF
NA,TRBV11-2,TRBJ2-7,TRBD1,TGTGCCAGCAGGCGTGGAACTTGGGACAGTGCCTCCTACGAGCAGTACTTC,CASRRGTWDSASYEQYF
NA,TRBV18,TRBJ2-3,NA,TGTGCCAGCTCCCCCTTACCAGATACGCAGTATTTT,CASSPLPDTQYF
NA,TRBV6-1,TRBJ2-1,TRBD2,TGTGCCACTGCGGCTAGCGGGAGAAATGAGCAGTTCTTC,CATAASGRNEQFF
NA,TRBV30,TRBJ2-6,TRBD2,TGTGCCTGGAGTGTACAGCTAGCGGGAGTTACTGGGGCCAACGTCCTGACTTTC,CAWSVQLAGVTGANVLTF
NA,TRBV4-1,TRBJ1-2,TRBD1,TGCGCCAGCAGCCCCCACAGGGGGCAGGGGTATGGCTACACCTTC,CASSPHRGQGYGYTF
NA,TRBV11-2,TRBJ2-1,TRBD2,TGTGCCAGCAGCTCTACCTGGGGGAGGGGCAGACACTACAATGAGCAGTTCTTC,CASSSTWGRGRHYNEQFF
NA,TRBV19,TRBJ1-4,TRBD1,TGTGCCAGTAGTCCAATCTCACAGGGGGCAAGCGAAAAACTGTTTTTT,CASSPISQGASEKLFF
NA,TRBV7-2,TRBJ1-2,NA,TGTGCCAGCAGCTTACCGGCCCAGGGGTATGGCTACACCTTC,CASSLPAQGYGYTF
NA,TRBV6-1,TRBJ1-2,NA,TGTGCCAGCAGTGAAAGGGCAGGGGACGATGGCTACACCTTC,CASSERAGDDGYTF
NA,TRBV4-1,TRBJ1-2,NA,TGCGCCAGCAGCCAAGAATTGGGGGCGGGATTTCGGGGCTACACCTTC,CASSQELGAGFRGYTF
NA,TRBV6-1,TRBJ2-7,TRBD1,TGTGCCAGCGCACCCGGGACAGGGGGTTACGAGCAGTACTTC,CASAPGTGGYEQYF
NA,TRBV5-4,TRBJ2-1,TRBD2,TGTGCCAGCAGCACGGGGACTAGCGGGACCTACAATGAGCAGTTCTTC,CASSTGTSGTYNEQFF
once,TRBV25-1,TRBJ2-1,TRBD2,TGTGCCAGCAGTGTACAGGGACTAGCGGGAGGAGTCTACAATGAGCAGTTCTTC,CASSVQGLAGGVYNEQFF
NA,TRBV27,TRBJ2-3,NA,TGTGCCAGCAGTTTATCTGGAGATACGCAGTATTTT,CASSLSGDTQYF
NA,TRBV21-1,TRBJ2-1,NA,TGTGCCAGCAGCAATGGCGACAGGGGACCTTGGAGAAAGAATGAGCAGTTCTTC,CASSNGDRGPWRKNEQFF
few,TRBV5-4,TRBJ2-2,TRBD2,TGTGCCAGCAGCTTGCCTAGCGGACGCACCGGGGAGCTGTTTTTT,CASSLPSGRTGELFF
once,TRBV7-9,TRBJ1-2,TRBD1,TGTGCCAGCAGCTCGGACAGGGGGCGCCGGATCTATGGCTACACCTTC,CASSSDRGRRIYGYTF
NA,TRBV6-6,TRBJ1-5,NA,TGTGCCAGCTGGCAGGGAGGTCAGCCCCAGCATTTT,CASWQGGQPQHF
NA,TRBV7-2,TRBJ2-7,TRBD2,TGTGCCAGCACCCCGGGACTAGCGTTCTACGAGCAGTACTTC,CASTPGLAFYEQYF
few,TRBV7-2,TRBJ2-3,NA,TGTGCCAGCAGCCTCGTGTTGACGGATACGCAGTATTTT,CASSLVLTDTQYF
few,TRBV28,TRBJ2-5,TRBD1,TGTGCCAGCAGTCAATACAGGGGCTTCGACCAAGAGACCCAGTACTTC,CASSQYRGFDQETQYF
NA,TRBV5-1,TRBJ2-5,NA,TGCGCCAGCAGCTTGATCAGTCGAATACAAGAGACCCAGTACTTC,CASSLISRIQETQYF
NA,TRBV6-4,TRBJ1-2,NA,TGTGCCAGCAGTGACTCCGGGGGGATCAACTATGGCTACACCTTC,CASSDSGGINYGYTF
few,TRBV7-2,TRBJ2-7,NA,TGTGCCAGCAGCCTTCCCTCCTTGGGGGAGCAGTACTTC,CASSLPSLGEQYF
NA,TRBV28,TRBJ2-3,NA,TGTGCCAGCAGTTTAGGGGCAGGGGTAGGGACAGATACGCAGTATTTT,CASSLGAGVGTDTQYF
NA,TRBV18,TRBJ1-1,NA,TGTGCCAGCTCACCACGGGGGGGTGGTACTGAAGCTTTCTTT,CASSPRGGGTEAFF
NA,TRBV6-5,TRBJ1-5,TRBD1,TGTGCCAGCAGTTTAGCGACAGGGGGCAATCAGCCCCAGCATTTT,CASSLATGGNQPQHF
once,TRBV19,TRBJ1-2,TRBD1,TGTGCCAGTAGTGGACGGACAGGGGATTTCGGCTACACCTTC,CASSGRTGDFGYTF
NA,TRBV6-1,TRBJ2-1,TRBD2,TGTGCCAGCAGTGAAATAGCGGGACCGGGACGAAATGAGCAGTTCTTC,CASSEIAGPGRNEQFF